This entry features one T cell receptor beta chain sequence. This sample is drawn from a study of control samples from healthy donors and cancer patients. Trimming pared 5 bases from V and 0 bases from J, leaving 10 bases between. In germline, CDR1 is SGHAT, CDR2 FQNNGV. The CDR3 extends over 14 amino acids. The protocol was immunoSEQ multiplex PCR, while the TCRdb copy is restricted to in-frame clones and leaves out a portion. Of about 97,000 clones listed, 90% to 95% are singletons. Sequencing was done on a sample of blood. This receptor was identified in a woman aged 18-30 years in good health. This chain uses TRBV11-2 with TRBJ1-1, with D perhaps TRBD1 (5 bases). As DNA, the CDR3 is TGTGCCAGCAGCCAGACAGCCATGAACACTGAAGCTTTCTTT. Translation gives CASSQTAMNTEAFF.